The entry that follows covers one T cell receptor beta chain sequence. V gave up 7 bases and J gave up 7 bases; unmatched junction bases: 10. Germline CDR1 and CDR2: MNHEY and SVGAGI. The CDR3 runs to 15 residues. At the time of sampling, donors were nominally healthy, though unrecorded immune exposures were likely. The sample comes from a study of cytomegalovirus exposure and HLA in healthy donors. PCR involved 60 Vbeta and 13 Jbeta primers. Original handling: An analysis performed later counted roughly 79 million unique TCR beta chains (roughly 11 million of them shared). TCRdb keeps only in-frame clones here, not all; method: immunoSEQ multiplex PCR. V and J calls and clone size follow that table, whereas D and trimming were derived from the DNA. The data contain 180,000 or so clones, about 80% of them singletons.

The receptor was derived from a woman aged 45 to 65 in good health and CMV-seronegative. Sequenced material: PBMCs. This sequence joins TRBV6-5 and TRBJ2-2, with 9 bases that match TRBD2. The CDR3 region is CASKASGTPGGELFF. The CDR3 DNA is TGTGCCAGCAAGGCTAGCGGGACCCCCGGCGGGGAGCTGTTTTTT.